These 4 T cell receptor beta chains came from one sample sequenced in a study of T cells in Graves' hyperthyroidism and ophthalmopathy. Amplification of TCR beta CDR3 regions was performed using RNA transcripts as template. Researchers ran a first-round RT-PCR on the TCR CDR3 using the HTBI primer set. TCRdb re-called the multiplex PCR reads through MiXCR, storing one row per CDR3 protein. Of approximately 380,000 distinct CDR3 sequences in the sample, 15% to 20% were seen once. Sequencing input: blood. The receptors derive from a young woman with Graves' hyperthyroidism.

This clonotype was observed at least ten times. The chain combines TRBV28 with TRBJ2-2, with D perhaps matching TRBD1 or TRBD2 (5 bases each). Trimming took 6 bases from V and 7 from J, leaving 18 bases between them. Germline V gene sequence: CDR1 MDHEN, CDR2 SYDVKM. This CDR3 is 15 amino acids long. The CDR3 here is CASRGNSGQDGELFF. In nucleotides, the CDR3 is TGTGCCAGCAGGGGGAATTCGGGGCAGGACGGGGAGCTGTTTTTT.

The chain is built from TRBV6-1 and TRBJ2-5; D is ambiguous. Trimming left V 1 base short and J 1 base short, with 7 bases between. The CDR3 extends over 14 amino acids. Germline CDR1 MNHNS, CDR2 SASEGT. CDR3 residues: CASSEVSFQETQYF. CDR3 in DNA: TGTGCCAGCAGTGAAGTGAGTTTCCAAGAGACCCAGTACTTC.

This clonotype was counted a single time. The chain employs TRBV19 and TRBJ2-3; a possible D gene is TRBD1 (5 bases). The ends were cut back, 10 bases at V and 14 bases at J, with 16 bases in the middle. Germline CDR1 is LNHDA and CDR2 is SQIVND (reference sequence). The CDR3 covers 10 residues. Written as DNA, the CDR3 is TGTGCCAACTCCAGCCACAGGTCGTATTTT. Translated, it gives CANSSHRSYF.

This clonotype has at least ten counts. The chain employs TRBV13 and TRBJ2-7, with 10 bases lining up with TRBD2. V shed 1 base and J 3 bases; nucleotides not matched to a gene: 3. The CDR3 is 15 amino acids. CDR1 PRHDT and CDR2 FYEKMQ come from the germline V gene (reference sequence). The chain's CDR3 is CASSLVLAGYYEQYF. CDR3 bases: TGTGCCAGCAGCTTAGTACTAGCGGGGTACTACGAGCAGTACTTC.